These T cell receptor beta chains were read from a single sample in a study of blood T cell repertoires in COVID-19. Some clones are missing from TCRdb's copy, which holds only in-frame ones; the method was immunoSEQ multiplex PCR. The table lists some 80,000 clones, around 80% of them singletons. Sequenced input: peripheral blood. These receptors were obtained from a man between 60 and 70 years old with COVID-19, enrolled during active disease. Each CDR3 is given with its conserved first and last residue. D genes are given only for firm matches. The listing skips clone size in some rows; elsewhere it reads once, few, many or a size class.

J,V,size,D,DNA,CDR3
TRBJ2-1,TRBV6-5,.,TRBD2,TGTGCCAGCAGTTCCGGGGGCGGGGGGCCGAGAAATGAGCAGTTCTTC,CASSSGGGGPRNEQFF
TRBJ2-1,TRBV4-1,.,.,TGCGCCAGCAGCCAATTATATGAGCAGTTCTTC,CASSQLYEQFF
TRBJ2-5,TRBV9,.,.,TGTGCCAGCAGCGCCTCCCCGTTGGAGACCCAGTACTTC,CASSASPLETQYF
TRBJ1-1,TRBV30,.,TRBD1,TGTGCCTCCCGGGACAGAAGAACTGAAGCTTTCTTT,CASRDRRTEAFF
TRBJ1-6,TRBV14,.,.,TGTGCCAGCAGCCAAAGGAGCAGGGGTAATTCACCCCTCCACTTT,CASSQRSRGNSPLHF
TRBJ2-7,TRBV2,few,TRBD2,TGTGCCAGCAGAGCGGGACCTCCCTACGAGCAGTACTTC,CASRAGPPYEQYF
TRBJ2-7,TRBV10-3,.,TRBD2,TGTGCCATCAGTGAGTCGATCGGGACTAGTTTGGGCTACGAGCAGTACTTC,CAISESIGTSLGYEQYF
TRBJ1-5,TRBV3-1/TRBV3-2,.,.,TGTGCCAGCAGCCAAACTTATAATCAGCCCCAGCATTTT,CASSQTYNQPQHF
TRBJ1-2,TRBV5-5,.,.,TGTGCCAGCAGCTTGAGAACGGTGACAGTACCGAACTATGGCTACACCTTC,CASSLRTVTVPNYGYTF
TRBJ1-1,TRBV3-1/TRBV3-2,many,.,TGTGCCAGCAGCCCGCTTCGGGGAGAAGCTTTCTTT,CASSPLRGEAFF
TRBJ1-2,TRBV5-6,.,TRBD1,TGTGCCAGCAGCTCGGTGGGCAGGGGGGCCTATGGCTACACCTTC,CASSSVGRGAYGYTF
TRBJ1-1,TRBV27,few,.,TGTGCCAGCAGTTTAAGAGGGGGGGCTGAAGCTTTCTTT,CASSLRGGAEAFF
TRBJ2-1,TRBV19,few,TRBD1,TGTGCCAGTGTCTCCGGGACAGGGCCGGGAAATGAGCAGTTCTTC,CASVSGTGPGNEQFF
TRBJ2-5,TRBV6-2/TRBV6-3,.,TRBD1,TGTGCCAGCAGTCCACTTCGGTGGACAGGGTGGCCGGAGGAGACCCAGTACTTC,CASSPLRWTGWPEETQYF
TRBJ1-1,TRBV2,.,.,TGTGCCAGCAGCGGCGGGGAGAACACTGAAGCTTTCTTT,CASSGGENTEAFF
TRBJ1-4,TRBV5-6,.,.,TGTGCCAGCAGCTCCTTTGCAACTAATGAAAAACTGTTTTTT,CASSSFATNEKLFF
TRBJ2-5,TRBV11-2,.,.,TGTGCCAGCAGCCAAGAGTGGGAGACCCAGTACTTC,CASSQEWETQYF
TRBJ2-1,TRBV24-1,.,.,TGTGCCACCAGTGATCGGGACTCGCAGGGCAATGAGCAGTTCTTC,CATSDRDSQGNEQFF
TRBJ2-2,TRBV19,.,TRBD1,TGTGCCAGTAGTCCAGGGGACAGCCTTAACACCGGGGAGCTGTTTTTT,CASSPGDSLNTGELFF
TRBJ2-7,TRBV29-1,.,TRBD1,TGCAGCGTTGTGGGACAGAGCTACGAGCAGTACTTC,CSVVGQSYEQYF
TRBJ1-4,TRBV7-2,.,TRBD1,TGTGCCAGCAGCTTACAGGTGGGACAGAATGAAAAACTGTTTTTT,CASSLQVGQNEKLFF
TRBJ2-3,TRBV11-3,.,TRBD2,TGTGCCAGCAGCCAACTAGCGACTAGCACAGATACGCAGTATTTT,CASSQLATSTDTQYF
TRBJ2-2,TRBV7-3,few,TRBD1,TGTGCCAGCAGCAAAACAGGGGGCGGATTTCCCGGGGAGCTGTTTTTT,CASSKTGGGFPGELFF
TRBJ2-7,TRBV10-3,.,.,TGTGCCATCAGTGCGGACCAGGGATCCCTCTACGAGCAGTACTTC,CAISADQGSLYEQYF
TRBJ1-5,TRBV7-8,.,.,TGTGCCAGCAGCCGAGATGGGGGCCGGAGCAATCAGCCCCAGCATTTT,CASSRDGGRSNQPQHF
TRBJ2-1,TRBV24-1,.,TRBD2,TGTGCCACCAGTGACCATAGCGGGACGAGGGCCCGTCGCGATGAGCAGTTCTTC,CATSDHSGTRARRDEQFF
TRBJ1-1,TRBV7-3,.,TRBD1,TGTGCCAGCAGCAAATTACCGGGACAGGGGCACACTGAAGCTTTCTTT,CASSKLPGQGHTEAFF
TRBJ2-7,TRBV7-8,.,TRBD2,TGTGCCAGCAGCTGGGAGGGCCTTAGCCGCTACGAGCAGTACTTC,CASSWEGLSRYEQYF
TRBJ1-3,TRBV5-4,once,.,TGTGCCAGCAGCTTGCCAGGGGTGTCTGGAAACACCATATATTTT,CASSLPGVSGNTIYF
TRBJ1-2,TRBV5-8,few,.,TGTGCCAGCAGCTTGACTTGGGGCTACACCTTC,CASSLTWGYTF
TRBJ1-5,TRBV7-6,.,.,TGTGCCAGCAGCCCAGGACATTATAGCAATCAGCCCCAGCATTTT,CASSPGHYSNQPQHF
TRBJ1-1,TRBV21-1,.,.,TGTGCCAGCAGCCTTCTAAACCCCGGGACAGGGGGCCATGGCGAAGCTTTCTTT,CASSLLNPGTGGHGEAFF
TRBJ2-1,TRBV9,.,TRBD2,TGTGCCAGCAGCCCCCGACTAGCGGGAGACTCCTACAATGAGCAGTTCTTC,CASSPRLAGDSYNEQFF
TRBJ2-1,TRBV7-3,.,.,TGTGCCAGCAGCCCTCTGGGGGGACAGATTTCTTACAATGAGCAGTTCTTC,CASSPLGGQISYNEQFF
TRBJ2-7,TRBV10-3,many,.,TGTGCCATCAAGCAGGACAGCTACGAGCAGTACTTC,CAIKQDSYEQYF
TRBJ2-7,TRBV19,.,TRBD1,TGTGCCAGTAGTTGGACAGGGAACCCCTACGAGCAGTACTTC,CASSWTGNPYEQYF
TRBJ2-1,TRBV19,once,TRBD2,TGTGCCAGTAGTATATCGGGTCGAGGGAGGGATAGTAGAGGTGAGCAGTTCTTC,CASSISGRGRDSRGEQFF
TRBJ2-1,TRBV5-5,.,TRBD2,TGTGCCAGCAGCTCCCCGGGACTAGCGGGGAATGAGCAGTTCTTC,CASSSPGLAGNEQFF
TRBJ2-3,TRBV7-8,.,TRBD2,TGTGCCAGCAGCTCATTAGCGGGAGGGCGCGGCCGGAGCACAGATACGCAGTATTTT,CASSSLAGGRGRSTDTQYF
TRBJ1-6,TRBV9,.,TRBD1,TGTGCCAGCAGCGAGGGACAGTTTAATTCACCCCTCCACTTT,CASSEGQFNSPLHF
TRBJ2-7,TRBV2,.,.,TGTGCCACGATTCGGACTTATCCCACCTACGAGCAGTACTTC,CATIRTYPTYEQYF
TRBJ2-1,TRBV5-8,.,TRBD1,TGTGCCAGCAGCTTGGGAGACAGGGGCAATGAGCAGTTCTTC,CASSLGDRGNEQFF
TRBJ2-1,TRBV12-3/TRBV12-4,.,.,TGTGCCAGCAGTTCGATGGAGGAGCAGTTCTTC,CASSSMEEQFF
TRBJ2-1,TRBV6-2/TRBV6-3,.,.,TGTGCCAGCAGTTACCCCGATGAGCAGTTCTTC,CASSYPDEQFF
TRBJ2-7,TRBV27,.,TRBD1,TGTGCCAGCAGTTTATACAGGGGACCTTACGAGCAGTACTTC,CASSLYRGPYEQYF
TRBJ1-1,TRBV5-6,few,.,TGTGCCAGCACCCGCGGGCCGGTCACTGAAGCTTTCTTT,CASTRGPVTEAFF
TRBJ2-2,TRBV5-6,.,TRBD1,TGTGCCAGCAGACCCCGGGACAGGGCCACGAACACCGGGGAGCTGTTTTTT,CASRPRDRATNTGELFF
TRBJ2-2,TRBV5-1,few,.,TGCGCCAGCAGCTTGGGTAGCGCGGCCACCGGGGAGCTGTTTTTT,CASSLGSAATGELFF
TRBJ1-2,TRBV5-1,.,TRBD1,TGCGCCAGCAGCTTGTTACAGGGGCGCTCGGACTATGGCTACACCTTC,CASSLLQGRSDYGYTF